This T cell receptor beta chain was obtained from a study of identical twins. Whole-study results and caveats: In cord blood, abundant beta clonotypes had fewer insertions; memory showed no trend.

Donors uniformly comprised healthy Caucasians. V lost 4 bases and J 10 bases, leaving 12 bases between the germline ends. Looked up from germline, CDR1 is MDHEN and CDR2 is SYDVKM. CDR3 length: 12 residues. In TCRdb, the 5' RACE reads were re-called with MiXCR into one record per CDR3 protein. The sample has a few hundred thousand distinct CDR3 sequences, about 12% seen once. The sample holds a few counts of this clonotype. The antigen is undetermined. Another study also made use of these data, one on yellow fever vaccine responses in identical twins.

Sequencing was carried out using memory (CD45RO+) T cells sorted from blood. This receptor was identified in a woman younger than 35 in good health. This chain connects TRBV28 to TRBJ2-3; no clear D. CDR3 amino acids: CASSSQLRAQYF. The CDR3 DNA reads as TGTGCCAGCAGTTCCCAACTACGCGCGCAGTATTTT. The whole variable domain, filled in from reference TRBV28 and TRBJ2-3, reads DVKVTQSSRYLVKRTGEKVFLECVQDMDHENMFWYRQDPGLGLRLIYFSYDVKMKEKGDIPEGYSVSREKKERFSLILESASTNQTSMYLCASSSQLRAQYFGPGTRLTVL.